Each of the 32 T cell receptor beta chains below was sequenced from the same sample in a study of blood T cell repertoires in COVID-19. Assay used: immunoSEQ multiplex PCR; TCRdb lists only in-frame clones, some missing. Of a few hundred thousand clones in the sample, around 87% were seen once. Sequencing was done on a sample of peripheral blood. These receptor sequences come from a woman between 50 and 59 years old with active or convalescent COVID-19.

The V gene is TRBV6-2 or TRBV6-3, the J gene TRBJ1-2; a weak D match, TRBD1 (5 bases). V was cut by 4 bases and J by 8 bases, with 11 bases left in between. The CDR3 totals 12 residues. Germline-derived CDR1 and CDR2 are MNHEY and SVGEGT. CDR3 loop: CASSSPRGGYTF. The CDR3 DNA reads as TGTGCCAGCAGTTCCCCAAGGGGAGGCTACACCTTC.

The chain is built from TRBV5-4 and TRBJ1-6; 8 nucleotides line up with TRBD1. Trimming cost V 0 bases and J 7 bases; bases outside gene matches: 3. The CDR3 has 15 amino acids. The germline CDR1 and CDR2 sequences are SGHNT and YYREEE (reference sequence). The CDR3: CASSLAQGANSPLHF. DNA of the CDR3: TGTGCCAGCAGCTTGGCGCAGGGGGCCAATTCACCCCTCCACTTT.

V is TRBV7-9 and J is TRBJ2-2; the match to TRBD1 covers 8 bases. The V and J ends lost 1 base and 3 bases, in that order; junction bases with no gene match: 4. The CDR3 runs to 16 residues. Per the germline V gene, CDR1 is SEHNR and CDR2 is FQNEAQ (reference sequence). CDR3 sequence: CASSLGTGRDTGELFF. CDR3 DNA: TGTGCCAGCAGCTTAGGGACAGGGCGGGACACCGGGGAGCTGTTTTTT.

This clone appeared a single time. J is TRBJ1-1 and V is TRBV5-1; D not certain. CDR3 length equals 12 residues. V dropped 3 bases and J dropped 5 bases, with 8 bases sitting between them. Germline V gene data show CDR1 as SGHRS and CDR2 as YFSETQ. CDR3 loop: CASSSGWTEAFF. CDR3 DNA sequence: TGCGCCAGCAGCTCGGGGTGGACTGAAGCTTTCTTT.

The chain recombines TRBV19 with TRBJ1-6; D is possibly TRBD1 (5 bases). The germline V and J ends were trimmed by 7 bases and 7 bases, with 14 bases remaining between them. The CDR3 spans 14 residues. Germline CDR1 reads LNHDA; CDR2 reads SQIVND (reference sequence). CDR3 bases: TGTGCCAGTACCCAGGGCAAGCCCAATTCACCCCTCCACTTT. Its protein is CASTQGKPNSPLHF.

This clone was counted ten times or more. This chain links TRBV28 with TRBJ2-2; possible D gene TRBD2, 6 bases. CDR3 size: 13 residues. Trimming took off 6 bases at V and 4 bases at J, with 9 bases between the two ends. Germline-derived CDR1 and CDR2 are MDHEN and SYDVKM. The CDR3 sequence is CASRASATGELFF. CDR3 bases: TGTGCCAGCAGGGCTAGCGCCACCGGGGAGCTGTTTTTT.

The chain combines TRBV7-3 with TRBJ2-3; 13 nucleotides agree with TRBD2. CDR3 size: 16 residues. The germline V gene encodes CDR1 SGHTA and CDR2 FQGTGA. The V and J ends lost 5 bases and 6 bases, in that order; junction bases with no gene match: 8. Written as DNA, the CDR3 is TGTGCCAGCAGCCCTCGGACTAGCGGGAGACTGGATACGCAGTATTTT. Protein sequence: CASSPRTSGRLDTQYF. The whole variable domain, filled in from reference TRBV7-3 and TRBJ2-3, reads GAGVSQTPSNKVTEKGKYVELRCDPISGHTALYWYRQSLGQGPEFLIYFQGTGAADDSGLPNDRFFAVRPEGSVSTLKIQRTERGDSAVYLCASSPRTSGRLDTQYFGPGTRLTVL.

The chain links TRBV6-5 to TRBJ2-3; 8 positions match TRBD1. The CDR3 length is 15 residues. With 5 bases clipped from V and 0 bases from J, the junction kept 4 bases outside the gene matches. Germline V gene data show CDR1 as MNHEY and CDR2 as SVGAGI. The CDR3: CASSPGQGSTDTQYF. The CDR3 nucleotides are TGTGCCAGCAGTCCCGGACAGGGCAGCACAGATACGCAGTATTTT.

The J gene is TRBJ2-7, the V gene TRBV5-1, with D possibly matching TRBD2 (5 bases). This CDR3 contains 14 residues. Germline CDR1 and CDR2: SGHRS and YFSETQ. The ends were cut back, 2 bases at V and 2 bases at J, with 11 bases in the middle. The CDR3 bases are TGCGCCAGCAGCTTAAAGGGAGCAACCTACGAGCAGTACTTC. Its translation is CASSLKGATYEQYF.

The CDR3, as DNA: TGTGCCAGCTCACCACGAACGGGTTCCGGCTATGGCTACACCTTC. Its protein is CASSPRTGSGYGYTF. V is TRBV18 and J is TRBJ1-2; D uncertain. Germline lookup yields CDR1 KGHSH and CDR2 LQKENI. Trimming pared 1 base from V and 4 bases from J, leaving 13 bases between. The CDR3 sequence is 15 residues long.

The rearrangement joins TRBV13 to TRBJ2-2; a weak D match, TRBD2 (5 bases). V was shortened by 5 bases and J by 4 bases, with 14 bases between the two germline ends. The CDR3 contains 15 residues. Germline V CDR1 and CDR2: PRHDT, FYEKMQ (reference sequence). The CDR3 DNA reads TGTGCCAGCAGCCCCGGCGAGCGGTCCACCGGGGAGCTGTTTTTT. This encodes CASSPGERSTGELFF.

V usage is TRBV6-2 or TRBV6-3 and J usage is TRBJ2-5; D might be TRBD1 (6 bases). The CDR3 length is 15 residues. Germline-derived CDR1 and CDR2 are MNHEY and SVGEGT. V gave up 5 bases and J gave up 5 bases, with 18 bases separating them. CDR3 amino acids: CASSGSQVQGETQYF. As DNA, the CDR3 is TGTGCCAGCAGTGGATCCCAGGTACAGGGTGAGACCCAGTACTTC.

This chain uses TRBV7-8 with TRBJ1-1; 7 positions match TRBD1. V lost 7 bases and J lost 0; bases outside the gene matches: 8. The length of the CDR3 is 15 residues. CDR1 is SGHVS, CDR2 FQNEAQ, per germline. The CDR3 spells CASTISTGMNTEAFF. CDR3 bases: TGTGCCAGCACCATTTCGACAGGGATGAACACTGAAGCTTTCTTT.

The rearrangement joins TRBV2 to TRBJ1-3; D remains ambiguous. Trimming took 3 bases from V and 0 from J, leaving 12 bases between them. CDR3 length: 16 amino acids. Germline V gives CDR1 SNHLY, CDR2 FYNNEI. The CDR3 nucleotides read TGTGCCAGCAGTGATCCGGTCCTTTTCTCTGGAAACACCATATATTTT. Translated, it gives CASSDPVLFSGNTIYF.

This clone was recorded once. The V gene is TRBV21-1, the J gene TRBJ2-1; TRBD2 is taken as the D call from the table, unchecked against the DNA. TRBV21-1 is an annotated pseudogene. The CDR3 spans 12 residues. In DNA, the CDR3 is TGTGCCAGCAGCGACACCAAAGGAGGGCAGTTCTTC. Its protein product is CASSDTKGGQFF.

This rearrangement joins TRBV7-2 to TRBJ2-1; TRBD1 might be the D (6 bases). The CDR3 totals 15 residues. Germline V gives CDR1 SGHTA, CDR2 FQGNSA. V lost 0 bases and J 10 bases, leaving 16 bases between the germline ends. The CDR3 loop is CASSLAISRGKEQFF. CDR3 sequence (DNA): TGTGCCAGCAGCTTAGCGATAAGCAGGGGAAAAGAGCAGTTCTTC.

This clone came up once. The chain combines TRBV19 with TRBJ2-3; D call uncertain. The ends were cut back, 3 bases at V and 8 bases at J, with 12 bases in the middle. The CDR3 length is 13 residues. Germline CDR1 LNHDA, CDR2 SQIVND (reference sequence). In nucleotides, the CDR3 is TGTGCCAGTAGTATCGGTTCCCGAGGTACGCAGTATTTT. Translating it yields CASSIGSRGTQYF.

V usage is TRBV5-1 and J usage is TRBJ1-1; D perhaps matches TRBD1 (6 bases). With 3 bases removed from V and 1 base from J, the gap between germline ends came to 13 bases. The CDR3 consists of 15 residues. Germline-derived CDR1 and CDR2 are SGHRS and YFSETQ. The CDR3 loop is CASSWGTTGNTEAFF. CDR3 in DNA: TGCGCCAGCAGCTGGGGGACAACCGGGAACACTGAAGCTTTCTTT.

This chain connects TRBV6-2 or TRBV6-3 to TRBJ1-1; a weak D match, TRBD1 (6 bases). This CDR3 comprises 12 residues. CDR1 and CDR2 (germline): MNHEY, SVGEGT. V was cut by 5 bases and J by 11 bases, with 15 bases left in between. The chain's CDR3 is CASSTTGPRAFF. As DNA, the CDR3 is TGTGCCAGCAGTACCACAGGGCCTCGGGCTTTCTTT.

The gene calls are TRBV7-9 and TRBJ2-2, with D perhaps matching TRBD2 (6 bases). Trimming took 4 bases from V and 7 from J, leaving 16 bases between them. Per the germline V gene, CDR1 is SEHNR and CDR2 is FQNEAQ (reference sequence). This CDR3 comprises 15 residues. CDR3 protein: CASSSNTREVGELFF. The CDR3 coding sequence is TGTGCCAGCAGCTCGAACACAAGGGAGGTCGGGGAGCTGTTTTTT.

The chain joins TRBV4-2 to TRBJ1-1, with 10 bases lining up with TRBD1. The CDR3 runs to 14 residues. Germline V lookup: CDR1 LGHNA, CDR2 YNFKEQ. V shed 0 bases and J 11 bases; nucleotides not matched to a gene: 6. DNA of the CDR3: TGTGCCAGCAGCCAAGAGTGGCGACAGGGGGCGGCTTTCTTT. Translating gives CASSQEWRQGAAFF.

The CDR3 region is CASSERWEGPMNTEAFF. The CDR3 nucleotides read TGTGCCAGCAGTGAACGTTGGGAGGGTCCGATGAACACTGAAGCTTTCTTT. The V and J genes are TRBV6-1 and TRBJ1-1, with D unresolved. Germline loops: CDR1 MNHNS, CDR2 SASEGT. The CDR3 is 17 residues long. Trimming pared 2 bases from V and 0 bases from J, leaving 16 bases between.

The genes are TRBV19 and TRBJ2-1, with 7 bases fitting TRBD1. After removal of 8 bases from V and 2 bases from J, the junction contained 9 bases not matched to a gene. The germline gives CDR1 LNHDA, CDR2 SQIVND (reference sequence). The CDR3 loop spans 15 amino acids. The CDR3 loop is CASSFVGTAYNEQFF. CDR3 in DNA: TGTGCCAGTTCCTTCGTCGGGACAGCCTACAATGAGCAGTTCTTC.

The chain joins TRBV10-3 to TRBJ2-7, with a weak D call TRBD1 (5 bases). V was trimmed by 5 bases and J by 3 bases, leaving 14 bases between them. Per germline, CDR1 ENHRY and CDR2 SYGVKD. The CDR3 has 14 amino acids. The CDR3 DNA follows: TGTGCCATCAGTCCTCAAGGCCAGGGCTACGAGCAGTACTTC. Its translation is CAISPQGQGYEQYF.

Here the CDR3 reads CASSQDRGGFRSYNEQFF. The CDR3 nucleotides are TGTGCCAGCAGCCAAGATCGGGGGGGCTTCCGCTCCTACAATGAGCAGTTCTTC. The J gene is TRBJ2-1, the V gene TRBV3-1 (or the pseudogene TRBV3-2), with 8 bases that match TRBD2. CDR1 LGHDT and CDR2 YNNKEL come from the germline V gene (reference sequence). J was trimmed by 0 bases and V by 0 bases; bases with no gene match: 7. CDR3 length: 18 residues.

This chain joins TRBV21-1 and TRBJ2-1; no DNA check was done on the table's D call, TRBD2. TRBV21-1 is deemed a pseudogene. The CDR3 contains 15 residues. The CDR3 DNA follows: TGTGCCAGCAGCAACGGGACTAGCGTTAACAATGAGCAGTTCTTC. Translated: CASSNGTSVNNEQFF.

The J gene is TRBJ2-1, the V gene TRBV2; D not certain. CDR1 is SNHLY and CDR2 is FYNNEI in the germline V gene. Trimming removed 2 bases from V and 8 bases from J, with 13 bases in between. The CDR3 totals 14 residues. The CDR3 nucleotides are TGTGCCAGCAGTGAAAGCACAGTCGTTGATGAGCAGTTCTTC. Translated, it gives CASSESTVVDEQFF.

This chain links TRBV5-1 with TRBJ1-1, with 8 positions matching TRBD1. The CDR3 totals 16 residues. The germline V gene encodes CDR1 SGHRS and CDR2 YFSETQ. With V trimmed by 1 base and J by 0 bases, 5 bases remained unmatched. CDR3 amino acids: CASSLIPGGMNTEAFF. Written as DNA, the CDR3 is TGCGCCAGCAGCTTGATCCCAGGGGGCATGAACACTGAAGCTTTCTTT.

CDR3 sequence reads: CASSPQGLAGGTDTQYF. The CDR3 region has the DNA TGTGCCAGTAGCCCACAGGGACTAGCGGGCGGCACAGATACGCAGTATTTT. The chain employs TRBV19 and TRBJ2-3; 12 positions agree with TRBD2. The J segment lost 1 base and the V segment lost 6 bases, leaving 8 bases of the junction unmatched. The germline V gene encodes CDR1 LNHDA and CDR2 SQIVND (reference sequence). This CDR3 region has 17 residues.

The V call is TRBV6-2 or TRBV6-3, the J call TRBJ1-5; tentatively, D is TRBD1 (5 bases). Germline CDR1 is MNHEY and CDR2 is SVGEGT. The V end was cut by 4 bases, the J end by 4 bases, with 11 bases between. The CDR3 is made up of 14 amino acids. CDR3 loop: CASSFRALNQPQHF. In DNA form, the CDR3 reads TGTGCCAGCAGTTTCAGGGCCCTAAATCAGCCCCAGCATTTT.

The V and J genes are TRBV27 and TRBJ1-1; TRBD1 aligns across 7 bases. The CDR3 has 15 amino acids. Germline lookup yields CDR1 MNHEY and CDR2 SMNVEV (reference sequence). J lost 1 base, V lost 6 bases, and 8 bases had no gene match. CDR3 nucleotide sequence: TGTGCCAGCAGAGGAAGGGGGCAGCCGAACACTGAAGCTTTCTTT. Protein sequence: CASRGRGQPNTEAFF.

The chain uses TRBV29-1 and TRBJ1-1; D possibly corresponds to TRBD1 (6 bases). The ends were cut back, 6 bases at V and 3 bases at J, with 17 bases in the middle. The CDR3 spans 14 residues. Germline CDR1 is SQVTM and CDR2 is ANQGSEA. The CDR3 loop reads CSVAGTLRDTEAFF. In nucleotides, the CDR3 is TGCAGCGTAGCCGGGACACTCAGGGACACTGAAGCTTTCTTT.